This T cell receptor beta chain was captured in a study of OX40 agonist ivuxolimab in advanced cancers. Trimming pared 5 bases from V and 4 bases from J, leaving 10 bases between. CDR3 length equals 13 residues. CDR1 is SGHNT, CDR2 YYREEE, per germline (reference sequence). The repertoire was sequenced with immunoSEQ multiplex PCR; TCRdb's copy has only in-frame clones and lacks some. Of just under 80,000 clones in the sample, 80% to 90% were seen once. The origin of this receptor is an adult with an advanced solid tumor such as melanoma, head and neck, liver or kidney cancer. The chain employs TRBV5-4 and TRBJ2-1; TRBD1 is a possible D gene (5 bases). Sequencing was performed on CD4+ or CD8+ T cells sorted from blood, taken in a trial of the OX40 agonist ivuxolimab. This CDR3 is CASRIDSYNEQFF. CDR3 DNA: TGTGCCAGCAGGATCGACAGTTACAATGAGCAGTTCTTC.